Each of the 32 T cell receptor beta chains below was sequenced from the same sample in a study of T cell repertoires in cytomegalovirus infection. TCRdb itself ran the reads through MiXCR, one entry per CDR3 protein. The sample lists approximately 630,000 distinct CDR3 sequences, less than 25% seen once, with under 8.5% in the top ten. The specimen sequenced was CD8+ T cells from PBMCs. All receptors come from a human donor in good health (CMV status not recorded). Some clones in this sample may be carry-over from other donors' samples.

The V call is TRBV7-3, the J call TRBJ2-1; TRBD1 might be the D (5 bases). The germline CDR1 and CDR2 sequences are SGHTA and FQGTGA. Trimming took 7 bases from V and 5 from J, leaving 9 bases between them. The CDR3 runs to 12 residues. This CDR3 reads CASTNRNNEQFF. CDR3 DNA: TGTGCCAGCACTAACAGGAACAATGAGCAGTTCTTC.

The chain links TRBV25-1 to TRBJ2-1; 7 positions match TRBD1. Losses at the gene ends were 8 bases for V and 2 bases for J; bases not matched to a gene: 3. From germline, CDR1 is MGHDK and CDR2 SYGVNS. The CDR3 loop spans 13 amino acids. CDR3 sequence: CASGDRPYNEQFF. In nucleotides, the CDR3 is TGTGCCAGCGGGGACAGACCCTACAATGAGCAGTTCTTC.

A word on this clonotype: The germline gene is not matched at one end of the junction; a read error may be the cause. This sequence joins TRBV20-1 and TRBJ1-2, with D perhaps TRBD1 (6 bases). This CDR3 spans 13 amino acids. Germline V gene lookup returns CDR1 DFQATT and CDR2 SNEGSKA (reference sequence). The CDR3 DNA sequence: TGCAGTGCTTTGGGAGAGGGACACTATGGCGACACCTTC. This codes for CSALGEGHYGDTF.

This clonotype was found a few times. V and J are TRBV2 and TRBJ1-1, with 7 bases aligning to TRBD1. V lost 1 base, J lost 5 bases, and 10 bases stayed unmatched. Germline-derived CDR1 and CDR2 are SNHLY and FYNNEI. The CDR3 has 16 amino acids. CDR3 bases: TGTGCCAGCAGTGAAGGCCCCAGGGGGTCTTTTACTGAAGCTTTCTTT. As protein: CASSEGPRGSFTEAFF.

The chain couples TRBV14 to TRBJ2-3; D gene unclear. The CDR3 has 15 amino acids. Trimming took 0 bases from V and 6 from J, leaving 13 bases between them. Per germline, CDR1 SGHDN and CDR2 FVKESK. CDR3 sequence reads: CASSQEGLISDTQYF. DNA for the CDR3: TGTGCCAGCAGCCAAGAGGGCCTTATCAGCGATACGCAGTATTTT.

This chain connects TRBV6-6 to TRBJ1-1; 11 nucleotides line up with TRBD1. Germline V gene lookup returns CDR1 MNHNY and CDR2 SVGAGI (reference sequence). This CDR3 is built from 16 residues. The J segment lost 3 bases and the V segment lost 6 bases, leaving 9 bases of the junction unmatched. DNA of the CDR3: TGTGCCAGCAGCCCCGGGGACAGGGGGAGGTACACTGAAGCTTTCTTT. Its protein is CASSPGDRGRYTEAFF.

There are many counts of this clonotype. The V gene is TRBV7-9, the J gene TRBJ2-6; D unclear. Germline-derived CDR1 and CDR2 are SEHNR and FQNEAQ (reference sequence). CDR3 length: 17 amino acids. V lost 1 base to trimming and J lost 0 bases, with 10 bases between them. The CDR3 nucleotides read TGTGCCAGCAGCTTAGGTCATATAAACTCTGGGGCCAACGTCCTGACTTTC. This sequence encodes CASSLGHINSGANVLTF.

A word on this clonotype: A much bigger clone sits one base away, suggesting this may be a read error. The chain couples TRBV7-2 to TRBJ1-1, with no clear D. Germline CDR1 reads SGHTA; CDR2 reads FQGNSA. The CDR3 is made up of 13 amino acids. This chain's CDR3 is CANSLETHTEAFF. The DNA of the CDR3 is TGTGCCAACAGCTTAGAGACACACACTGAAGCTTTCTTT.

V is TRBV6-8 and J is TRBJ1-2; 9 nucleotides match TRBD1. V trimming: 6 bases; J trimming: 6 bases; junction bases outside the gene matches: 5. The CDR3 loop spans 13 amino acids. Germline V lookup: CDR1 MNHGY, CDR2 SAAAGT. CDR3 loop: CASRTGGPDGYTF. The DNA for the CDR3 is TGTGCCAGCAGAACAGGGGGCCCCGATGGCTACACCTTC.

This clonotype has just a few counts. The rearrangement joins TRBV7-9 to TRBJ1-3; D unresolved. V lost 7 bases and J 0 bases, leaving 13 bases between the germline ends. Germline V gene lookup returns CDR1 SEHNR and CDR2 FQNEAQ (reference sequence). The CDR3 loop spans 15 amino acids. The CDR3 DNA follows: TGTGCCAGCACCACCGGGCTTCCCTCTGGAAACACCATATATTTT. Translation: CASTTGLPSGNTIYF. Full variable domain (missing parts from reference TRBV7-9 and TRBJ1-3): DTGVSQNPRHKITKRGQNVTFRCDPISEHNRLYWYRQTLGQGPEFLTYFQNEAQLEKSRLLSDRFSAERPKGSFSTLEIQRTEQGDSAMYLCASTTGLPSGNTIYFGEGSWLTVV.

The genes are TRBV6-2 or TRBV6-3 and TRBJ2-5, with 10 bases fitting TRBD1. Trimming at V came to 5 bases and at J to 5 bases, leaving 11 bases not matched to a gene. CDR1 is MNHEY, CDR2 SVGEGT, per germline. This CDR3 spans 16 amino acids. The CDR3 nucleotides read TGTGCCAGCAGTATCTCGGCCGGGACAGGGGAGGAGACCCAGTACTTC. Amino acids: CASSISAGTGEETQYF.

This rearrangement joins TRBV7-9 to TRBJ2-3, with D hard to call. V was shortened by 10 bases and J by 7 bases, with 21 bases between the two germline ends. Per the germline V gene, CDR1 is SEHNR and CDR2 is FQNEAQ (reference sequence). This CDR3 has 14 amino acids. CDR3 nucleotides: TGTGCCACGCGCGCCGGGCCTGGCAGATATACGCAGTATTTT. Protein product: CATRAGPGRYTQYF.

This clonotype was recorded a few times. The chain is built from TRBV7-9 and TRBJ2-1; TRBD2 might be the D (6 bases). Germline V gene sequence: CDR1 SEHNR, CDR2 FQNEAQ (reference sequence). This CDR3 is built from 14 residues. Trimming removed 5 bases from V and 8 bases from J, with 16 bases in between. The CDR3 spells CASSGQRVDDEQFF. The CDR3 bases are TGTGCCAGCAGCGGTCAGCGGGTGGACGATGAGCAGTTCTTC.

This clonotype was picked up a small number of times. The CDR3 coding sequence is TGTGCCAGCAGTTCAGGAGCCGAGCAGTACGTC. Translating it yields CASSSGAEQYV. The J gene is TRBJ2-7, the V gene TRBV28; D is unresolved. V was pared by 4 bases and J by 6 bases, with 7 bases between. The CDR3 covers 11 residues. Germline loops: CDR1 MDHEN, CDR2 SYDVKM.

This clonotype was counted only a few times. The chain combines TRBV12-5 with TRBJ1-4; D gene uncertain. V was pared by 2 bases and J by 4 bases, with 17 bases between. The CDR3 spans 17 residues. Germline lookup yields CDR1 LGHNT and CDR2 FRNRAP. CDR3 region: CASGLSIGEAYNEKLFF. CDR3 DNA sequence: TGTGCTAGTGGTTTGTCGATTGGGGAAGCCTATAATGAAAAACTGTTTTTT.

Concerning this clonotype: A read error may produce the germline difference seen at one junction end. This chain joins TRBV6-5 and TRBJ1-1, with 10 bases fitting TRBD1. CDR1 and CDR2 from the germline V gene are MNHEY and SVGAGI. The CDR3 consists of 14 residues. CDR3 protein: CANSPGTGVTEAFF. The DNA of the CDR3 is TGTGCCAACAGTCCCGGGACAGGGGTCACTGAAGCTTTCTTT.

Worth noting for this clonotype: This may stem from a read error, because a much larger clone lies one nucleotide away. This chain connects TRBV6-5 to TRBJ1-1; D remains ambiguous. Germline V gene data show CDR1 as MNHEY and CDR2 as SVGAGI. The CDR3 consists of 13 residues. V gave up 6 bases and J gave up 5 bases, with 13 bases separating them. The CDR3 region is CASRRSLGTEAFF. CDR3 nucleotides: TGTGCCAGCAGGAGGAGTTTAGGGACTGAAGCTTTCTTT.

This clonotype was found many times. This chain connects TRBV7-2 to TRBJ2-1; D gene uncertain. Between the trimmed V and J ends, which lost 4 bases and 9 bases, there was a span of 7 bases. The V gene's germline CDR1 is SGHTA and CDR2 FQGNSA. The length of the CDR3 is 11 residues. Here the CDR3 DNA reads TGTGCCAGCAGCTGGATGTCTGAGCAGTTCTTC. Protein: CASSWMSEQFF.

The rearrangement links TRBV6-1 to TRBJ2-1; 8 bases are a match to TRBD2. The germline V gene encodes CDR1 MNHNS and CDR2 SASEGT. CDR3 length: 16 residues. V was pared by 0 bases and J by 3 bases, with 4 bases of the junction left unmatched. The CDR3 DNA sequence: TGTGCCAGCAGTGAAGCCTTTAGCGGGGTCTACAATGAGCAGTTCTTC. Its translation is CASSEAFSGVYNEQFF.

V usage is TRBV7-9 and J usage is TRBJ1-2; D ambiguous. The CDR3 runs to 15 residues. CDR1 is SEHNR, CDR2 FQNEAQ, per germline (reference sequence). V gave up 11 bases and J gave up 5 bases, with 24 bases separating them. CDR3 sequence: CAASPTASLGYGYTF. CDR3 DNA: TGTGCCGCCAGCCCCACGGCGTCCCTAGGGTATGGCTACACCTTC.

V gene TRBV7-9 combines with J gene TRBJ1-4; D remains unclear. The germline V gene encodes CDR1 SEHNR and CDR2 FQNEAQ (reference sequence). The CDR3 length is 16 residues. V was shortened by 5 bases and J by 6 bases, with 19 bases between the two germline ends. CDR3 in DNA: TGTGCCAGCAGCATACCCACCCGGGGAAGTGATGAAAAACTGTTTTTT. Translating gives CASSIPTRGSDEKLFF.

The CDR3 DNA follows: TGCAGTGGAAAGGCGGGAAACACCATATATTTT. Its protein product is CSGKAGNTIYF. The chain carries TRBV29-1 and TRBJ1-3, with D uncertain. The germline V gene encodes CDR1 SQVTM and CDR2 ANQGSEA. The CDR3 consists of 11 residues. Using reference TRBV29-1 and TRBJ1-3 for the parts outside the CDR3, the full variable domain is SAVISQKPSRDICQRGTSLTIQCQVDSQVTMMFWYRQQPGQSLTLIATANQGSEATYESGFVIDKFPISRPNLTFSTLTVSNMSPEDSSIYLCSGKAGNTIYFGEGSWLTVV.

The chain couples TRBV23-1 to TRBJ2-2; D may be TRBD2 (6 bases). TRBV23-1 is an ORF, and what it does is uncertain. V was trimmed by 4 bases and J by 4 bases, leaving 10 bases between them. CDR3 length: 14 residues. The CDR3 DNA sequence: TGCGCCAGCAGTCGGGGGGAAGGCACCGGGGAGCTGTTTTTT. This gives the protein CASSRGEGTGELFF.

The chain links TRBV28 to TRBJ1-2; TRBD1 matches 9 bases. J gave up 3 bases and V 5 bases, and 13 bases lay outside the gene matches. The CDR3 extends over 17 amino acids. Looked up from germline, CDR1 is MDHEN and CDR2 is SYDVKM. The CDR3 nucleotides are TGTGCCAGCAGTCTCCCGACAGGGGGTAGCCGGCACTATGGCTACACCTTC. This translates into CASSLPTGGSRHYGYTF.

This clonotype has a count of ten or more. This chain uses TRBV7-2 with TRBJ2-7; tentatively, D is TRBD2 (5 bases). The CDR3 contains 15 residues. Germline V gene data show CDR1 as SGHTA and CDR2 as FQGNSA. V was trimmed by 0 bases and J by 2 bases, leaving 11 bases between them. The CDR3 region is CASSLASGAAYEQYF. For the CDR3, the DNA is TGTGCCAGCAGCTTAGCGAGCGGCGCTGCCTACGAGCAGTACTTC. Filled out from reference TRBV7-2 and TRBJ2-7, the complete variable domain reads GAGVSQSPSNKVTEKGKDVELRCDPISGHTALYWYRQSLGQGLEFLIYFQGNSAPDKSGLPSDRFSAERTGGSVSTLTIQRTQQEDSAVYLCASSLASGAAYEQYFGPGTRLTVT.

In this sample, this clonotype turned up once. The chain has TRBV5-4 and TRBJ2-5, with D perhaps matching TRBD1 or TRBD2 (6 bases each). The germline CDR1 and CDR2 sequences are SGHNT and YYREEE (reference sequence). V gave up 5 bases and J gave up 2 bases, with 13 bases separating them. The CDR3 contains 14 residues. The CDR3 spells CASRPDSGQETQYF. The CDR3 DNA is TGTGCCAGCAGACCGGACAGCGGGCAAGAGACCCAGTACTTC.

The V call is TRBV29-1, the J call TRBJ2-2; perhaps D is TRBD1 or TRBD2 (6 bases each). V shed 5 bases and J shed 4 bases, with 17 bases lying between them. CDR1 is SQVTM and CDR2 is ANQGSEA in the germline V gene. The CDR3 is 15 residues long. CDR3 sequence (DNA): TGCAGCGTTCGGACTACCCCGGGGGCCACCGGGGAGCTGTTTTTT. It translates to CSVRTTPGATGELFF.

Only a few counts were recorded for this clonotype. CDR3 region: CSARGLDQAYEQYF. The CDR3 DNA reads as TGCAGTGCTAGAGGTCTGGACCAAGCCTACGAGCAGTACTTC. The chain links TRBV20-1 to TRBJ2-7; D call uncertain. V lost 1 base and J 2 bases, leaving 12 bases between the germline ends. Germline V gene sequence: CDR1 DFQATT, CDR2 SNEGSKA (reference sequence). The CDR3 extends over 14 amino acids.

This chain joins TRBV5-4 and TRBJ2-7, with D tentatively TRBD1 or TRBD2 (6 bases each). This CDR3 comprises 13 residues. Germline loops: CDR1 SGHNT, CDR2 YYREEE (reference sequence). Trimming left V 4 bases short and J 6 bases short, with 14 bases between. The CDR3 region has the DNA TGTGCCAGCAGCCCCCTGGGGGGCCTCGAGCAGTACTTC. It encodes CASSPLGGLEQYF.

The chain uses TRBV27 and TRBJ2-5, with TRBD2 as a possible D gene (5 bases). Per the germline V gene, CDR1 is MNHEY and CDR2 is SMNVEV (reference sequence). CDR3 length equals 10 residues. Trimming took 8 bases from V and 7 from J, leaving 8 bases between them. As DNA, the CDR3 is TGTGCCAGCGGTCGGGGGACCCAGTACTTC. This codes for CASGRGTQYF.

This clonotype was counted only a few times. The V and J genes are TRBV7-9 and TRBJ1-1; D remains unclear. This CDR3 comprises 13 residues. Germline CDR1 SEHNR, CDR2 FQNEAQ (reference sequence). V lost 0 bases, J lost 5 bases, and 7 bases lay in between. DNA of the CDR3: TGTGCCAGCAGCTTAGCGTACGGAACTGAAGCTTTCTTT. Its translation is CASSLAYGTEAFF.

The rearrangement links TRBV6-1 to TRBJ2-1; tentatively, D is TRBD1 or TRBD2 (6 bases each). The CDR3 consists of 14 residues. With 7 bases removed from V and 5 bases from J, the gap between germline ends came to 15 bases. In germline, CDR1 is MNHNS, CDR2 SASEGT. CDR3 bases: TGTGCCAGCACCGTGTCGGGGGCTGACAATGAGCAGTTCTTC. This gives the protein CASTVSGADNEQFF.